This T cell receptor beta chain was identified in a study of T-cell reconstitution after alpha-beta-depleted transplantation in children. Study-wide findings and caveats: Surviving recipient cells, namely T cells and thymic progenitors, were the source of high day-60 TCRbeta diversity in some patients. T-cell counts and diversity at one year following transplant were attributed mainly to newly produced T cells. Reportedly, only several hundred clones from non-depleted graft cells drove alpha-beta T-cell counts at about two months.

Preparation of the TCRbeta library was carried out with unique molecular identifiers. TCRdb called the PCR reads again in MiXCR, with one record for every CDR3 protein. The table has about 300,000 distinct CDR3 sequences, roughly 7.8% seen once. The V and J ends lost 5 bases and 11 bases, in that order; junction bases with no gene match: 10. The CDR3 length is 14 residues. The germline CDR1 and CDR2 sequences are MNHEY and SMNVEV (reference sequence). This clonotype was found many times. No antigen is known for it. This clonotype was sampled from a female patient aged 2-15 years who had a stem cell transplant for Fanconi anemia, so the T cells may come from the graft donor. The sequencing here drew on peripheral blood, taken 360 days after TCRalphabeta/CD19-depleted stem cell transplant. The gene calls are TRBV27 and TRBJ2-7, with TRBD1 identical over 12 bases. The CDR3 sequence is CASSTSGTGGLKYF. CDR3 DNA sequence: TGTGCCAGCAGTACCTCCGGGACAGGGGGCTTGAAGTACTTC.